Listed below are T cell receptor beta chains from one sample, sequenced in a study of T-cell memory formation after mild COVID-19. TCRdb ran MiXCR on the 5' RACE reads and lists one entry per CDR3 protein. The data contain about 340,000 distinct CDR3 sequences, around a sixth of them singletons. Sequenced: PBMCs or a T cell subset sorted from them (not recorded which). These receptors all come from a young man who had mild COVID-19 (a few samples of this study predate the infection). Cell type and time point are not known. The CDR3 runs from the conserved cysteine through the conserved F or W. The D gene is left open where the match is weak. Only part of the rows carry a size: once, few, many, or a class if the clone is expanded.

clone size	V gene	J gene	D gene	CDR3 protein	CDR3 DNA
many	TRBV5-1	TRBJ2-7	-	CASSSGFRGWSHEQYF	TGCGCCAGCAGCTCCGGGTTTCGCGGGTGGAGCCACGAGCAGTACTTC
many	TRBV5-1	TRBJ2-3	-	CATARSGLESGTDTQYF	TGCGCCACCGCCCGGTCAGGGTTAGAATCGGGTACAGATACGCAGTATTTT
-	TRBV6-5	TRBJ1-5	TRBD1	CASSPKGGYGNQPQHF	TGTGCCAGCAGCCCGAAAGGGGGCTATGGCAATCAGCCCCAGCATTTT
many	TRBV29-1	TRBJ2-1	-	CSGAGTSLPEQFF	TGCAGCGGTGCCGGGACTTCGCTCCCTGAGCAGTTCTTC
-	TRBV6-2/TRBV6-3	TRBJ2-7	-	CASSYTSPYEQYF	TGTGCCAGCAGTTATACTAGTCCCTACGAGCAGTACTTC
few	TRBV20-1	TRBJ2-3	-	CSAPSSAGTDTQYF	TGCAGTGCCCCCTCATCGGCGGGCACAGATACGCAGTATTTT
many	TRBV6-2/TRBV6-3	TRBJ2-3	-	CASSRPDTQYF	TGTGCCAGCAGTCGGCCAGATACGCAGTATTTT
few	TRBV20-1	TRBJ1-5	-	CSAREGAGRQPQHF	TGCAGTGCTAGAGAGGGGGCGGGGCGTCAGCCCCAGCATTTT
few	TRBV7-2	TRBJ1-3	TRBD1	CASSLRTGSGNTIYF	TGTGCCAGCAGCTTACGGACAGGGTCTGGAAACACCATATATTTT
-	TRBV5-1	TRBJ2-3	TRBD2	CASQPGGTDTQYF	TGCGCCAGCCAGCCCGGGGGGACAGATACGCAGTATTTT
few	TRBV4-2	TRBJ1-5	-	CASSQVFSGMDPQHF	TGTGCCAGCAGCCAAGTCTTTTCAGGGATGGATCCCCAGCATTTT
few	TRBV5-1	TRBJ1-2	-	CASSLDRRVGYTF	TGCGCCAGCAGCTTGGATAGGAGGGTAGGCTACACCTTC
-	TRBV29-1	TRBJ2-2	-	CSVVKNTGELFF	TGCAGCGTTGTGAAGAACACCGGGGAGCTGTTTTTT
few	TRBV7-9	TRBJ2-5	-	CASSRSRGFRETQYF	TGTGCCAGCAGTCGAAGCAGGGGATTCAGAGAGACCCAGTACTTC
-	TRBV19	TRBJ2-1	-	CASSMGSIYNEQFF	TGTGCCAGTAGTATGGGGAGCATCTACAATGAGCAGTTCTTC
-	TRBV9	TRBJ1-4	-	CAIKKGNEKLFF	TGTGCCATAAAGAAGGGTAATGAAAAACTGTTTTTT
-	TRBV5-1	TRBJ1-1	-	CASSYPDGGTEAFF	TGCGCCAGCAGCTATCCAGATGGTGGCACTGAAGCTTTCTTT
-	TRBV5-1	TRBJ1-1	-	CASSLDSPRNTEAFF	TGCGCCAGCAGCTTGGATAGTCCGAGGAACACTGAAGCTTTCTTT
-	TRBV5-1	TRBJ1-2	-	CASSLVVREYGYTF	TGCGCCAGCAGCTTGGTTGTCAGGGAGTATGGCTACACCTTC
few	TRBV6-1	TRBJ1-5	-	CATRGVNQPQHF	TGTGCCACAAGGGGGGTAAATCAGCCCCAGCATTTT
few	TRBV2	TRBJ2-3	TRBD2	CASNGLAGPTDTQYF	TGTGCCAGCAATGGACTAGCGGGGCCCACAGATACGCAGTATTTT
-	TRBV6-2/TRBV6-3	TRBJ2-2	-	CASSYSRYTGELFF	TGTGCCAGCAGTTACTCCCGATACACCGGGGAGCTGTTTTTT
-	TRBV7-6	TRBJ1-1	-	CASSHPGTEAFF	TGTGCCAGCAGCCACCCCGGCACTGAAGCTTTCTTT
many	TRBV5-5	TRBJ2-1	-	CASSLDQGIHNEQFF	TGTGCCAGCAGCTTGGACCAGGGAATACACAATGAGCAGTTCTTC
-	TRBV6-6	TRBJ1-5	TRBD1	CASSYRDRRVGQPQHF	TGTGCCAGCAGTTATCGGGACAGGCGGGTTGGACAGCCCCAGCATTTT
-	TRBV9	TRBJ2-5	TRBD2	CASSAGLAESGETQYF	TGTGCCAGCAGCGCAGGACTAGCGGAATCCGGAGAGACCCAGTACTTC
few	TRBV5-1	TRBJ1-2	TRBD1	CASRPGTGLMWWGRVYGYTF	TGCGCCAGCAGACCCGGGACAGGCCTTATGTGGTGGGGGAGAGTATATGGCTACACCTTC
-	TRBV7-2	TRBJ2-5	-	CASSLGGAPTQYF	TGTGCCAGCAGCTTAGGGGGGGCCCCGACCCAGTACTTC
few	TRBV5-1	TRBJ2-2	-	CASSLAYRTLNTGELFF	TGCGCCAGCAGCTTGGCATACAGGACACTGAACACCGGGGAGCTGTTTTTT
-	TRBV7-6	TRBJ2-1	-	CASSLVTSSNEQFF	TGTGCCAGCAGCTTAGTGACTAGTTCCAATGAGCAGTTCTTC
-	TRBV28	TRBJ2-5	-	CASSWGTQETQYF	TGTGCCAGCAGTTGGGGGACTCAAGAGACCCAGTACTTC
-	TRBV10-3	TRBJ2-1	TRBD2	CAIKAGDNEQFF	TGTGCCATCAAGGCGGGGGACAATGAGCAGTTCTTC
-	TRBV4-3	TRBJ2-1	-	CASSQDWAGEQFF	TGCGCCAGCAGCCAAGATTGGGCAGGCGAGCAGTTCTTC
-	TRBV20-1	TRBJ1-5	-	CSAFTVSSNQPQHF	TGCAGTGCTTTTACAGTCTCTAGCAATCAGCCCCAGCATTTT
-	TRBV6-4	TRBJ2-5	-	CASSDSGGPQETQYF	TGTGCCAGCAGTGACTCAGGGGGACCACAAGAGACCCAGTACTTC
few	TRBV5-1	TRBJ2-2	TRBD1	CASSLSPGQGASGELFF	TGCGCCAGCAGCTTGTCTCCGGGACAGGGCGCGTCCGGGGAGCTGTTTTTT
few	TRBV5-1	TRBJ2-5	TRBD2	CASSRGGRNGGETQYF	TGCGCCAGCAGCCGGGGGGGGCGCAACGGTGGGGAGACCCAGTACTTC
-	TRBV6-6	TRBJ2-1	-	CASSYSEALAYNEQFF	TGTGCCAGCAGTTACTCCGAAGCACTAGCTTACAATGAGCAGTTCTTC
-	TRBV4-3	TRBJ2-1	-	CASSQEGAGASSYNEQFF	TGCGCCAGCAGCCAAGAAGGGGCGGGGGCGAGCTCCTACAATGAGCAGTTCTTC
-	TRBV15	TRBJ2-5	-	CATQRVPETQYF	TGTGCCACTCAACGAGTCCCAGAGACCCAGTACTTC
-	TRBV6-6	TRBJ1-4	-	CASNDEGEKLFF	TGTGCCAGCAACGACGAGGGGGAAAAACTGTTTTTT
-	TRBV7-8	TRBJ1-2	TRBD1	CASRRQGHYGYTF	TGTGCCAGCAGGAGACAGGGCCACTATGGCTACACCTTC
few	TRBV29-1	TRBJ1-5	TRBD1	CSAGDRSQPQHF	TGCAGCGCAGGGGACAGATCTCAGCCCCAGCATTTT